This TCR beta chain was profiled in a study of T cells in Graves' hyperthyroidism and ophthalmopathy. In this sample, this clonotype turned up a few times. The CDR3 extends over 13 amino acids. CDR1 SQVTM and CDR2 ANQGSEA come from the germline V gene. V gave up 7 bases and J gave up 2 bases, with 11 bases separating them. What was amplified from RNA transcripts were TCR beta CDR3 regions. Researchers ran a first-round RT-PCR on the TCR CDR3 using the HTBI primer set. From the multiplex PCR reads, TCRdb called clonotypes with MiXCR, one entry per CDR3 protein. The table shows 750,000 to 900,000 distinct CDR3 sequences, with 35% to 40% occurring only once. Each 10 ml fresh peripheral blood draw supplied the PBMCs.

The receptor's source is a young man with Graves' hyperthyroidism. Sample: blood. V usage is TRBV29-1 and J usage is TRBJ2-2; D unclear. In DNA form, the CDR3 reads TGCAGCGCCGAAGGCGCTAACACCGGGGAGCTGTTTTTT. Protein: CSAEGANTGELFF.